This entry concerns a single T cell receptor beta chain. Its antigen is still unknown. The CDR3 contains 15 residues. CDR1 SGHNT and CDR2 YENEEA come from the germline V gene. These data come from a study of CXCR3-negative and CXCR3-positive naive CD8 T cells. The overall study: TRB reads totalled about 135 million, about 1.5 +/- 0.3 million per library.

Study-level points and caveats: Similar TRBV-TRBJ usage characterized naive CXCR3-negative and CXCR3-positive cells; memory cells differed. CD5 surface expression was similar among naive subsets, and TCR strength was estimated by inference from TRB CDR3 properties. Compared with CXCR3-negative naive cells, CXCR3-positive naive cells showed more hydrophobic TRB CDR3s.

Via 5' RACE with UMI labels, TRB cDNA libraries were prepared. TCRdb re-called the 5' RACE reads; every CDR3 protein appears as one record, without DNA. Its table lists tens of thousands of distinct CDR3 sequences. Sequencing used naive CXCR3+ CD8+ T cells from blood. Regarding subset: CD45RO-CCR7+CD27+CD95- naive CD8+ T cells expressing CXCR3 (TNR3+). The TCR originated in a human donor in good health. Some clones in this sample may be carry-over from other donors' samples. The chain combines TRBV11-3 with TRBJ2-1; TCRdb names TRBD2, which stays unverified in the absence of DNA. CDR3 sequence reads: CASSFPQDGPNEQFF.